A selection of T cell receptor beta chains follows, all from one sample in a study of graft-versus-host responses after intestinal transplantation. Only in-frame clones appear in the TCRdb table, and some are missing; sequencing was by immunoSEQ multiplex PCR. The data show more than 5,500 clones, 33% seen once. The sample was alloreactive CD8+ T cells from a mixed lymphocyte reaction culture, taken before intestinal transplant. The receptors originated from a human patient who received an intestinal transplant. CDR3s include the opening cysteine and the closing phenylalanine or tryptophan. Each record gives: clone size, D gene, V gene, J gene, CDR3 DNA, CDR3 protein. The D gene is left open where the match is weak. The listing skips clone size in some rows; elsewhere it reads once, few, many or a size class.

size: few; D: .; V: TRBV6-4; J: TRBJ2-5; DNA: TGTGCCAGCAGTGGGTACATGGAGACCCAGTACTTC; CDR3: CASSGYMETQYF
size: .; D: .; V: TRBV27; J: TRBJ1-1; DNA: TGTGCCAGCAGTTTAACGGGTGCCTACGAAGCTTTCTTT; CDR3: CASSLTGAYEAFF
size: .; D: .; V: TRBV11-1; J: TRBJ2-1; DNA: TGTGCCAGCAGAGGGCCGGGGTTTAGTGAGCAGTTCTTC; CDR3: CASRGPGFSEQFF
size: medium-sized; D: TRBD2; V: TRBV5-4; J: TRBJ2-7; DNA: TGTGCCAGCAGTGAACCTGGACTAGCGGTCTACGAGCAGTACTTC; CDR3: CASSEPGLAVYEQYF
size: medium-sized; D: .; V: TRBV7-9; J: TRBJ2-5; DNA: TGTGCCAGCAACCAACTCCGGGGGGACAGGCAAGAGACCCAGTACTTC; CDR3: CASNQLRGDRQETQYF
size: .; D: TRBD1; V: TRBV27; J: TRBJ2-1; DNA: TGTGCCAGCACAACAGGGGGCCATGAGCAGTTCTTC; CDR3: CASTTGGHEQFF
size: .; D: .; V: TRBV11-3; J: TRBJ2-1; DNA: TGTGCCAGCAGCTCACCCGGGACACCCTACAATGAGCAGTTCTTC; CDR3: CASSSPGTPYNEQFF
size: medium-sized; D: .; V: TRBV27; J: TRBJ2-7; DNA: TGTGCCAGCAGTCCCCCTTGGACACCATTCTACGAGCAGTACTTC; CDR3: CASSPPWTPFYEQYF
size: once; D: TRBD1; V: TRBV27; J: TRBJ2-1; DNA: TGTGCCAGCGAACCGACAGGGGCCAATGAGCAGTTCTTC; CDR3: CASEPTGANEQFF
size: .; D: .; V: TRBV27; J: TRBJ2-7; DNA: TGTGCCAGCAGTCTCGCGGGGACCTACGAGCAGTACTTC; CDR3: CASSLAGTYEQYF
size: .; D: .; V: TRBV7-9; J: TRBJ1-2; DNA: TGTGCCAGCAGCTGGGCCGAGACACCATTCTATGGCTACACCTTC; CDR3: CASSWAETPFYGYTF
size: .; D: .; V: TRBV15; J: TRBJ2-3; DNA: TGTGCCACCGGCAGAGAAGCGGATATGGCCACAGATACGCAGTATTTT; CDR3: CATGREADMATDTQYF
size: .; D: .; V: TRBV4-1; J: TRBJ2-7; DNA: TGCGCCAGCAGCCAAGTTCGCGGGGTAGCAACCTACGAGCAGTACTTC; CDR3: CASSQVRGVATYEQYF
size: .; D: .; V: TRBV7-6; J: TRBJ1-2; DNA: TGTGCCAGCAGCTTAGCGCTAAGCCCCTCCTATGGCTACACCTTC; CDR3: CASSLALSPSYGYTF
size: .; D: .; V: TRBV7-3; J: TRBJ2-2; DNA: TGTGCCAGCAGCTCCGGGTTAGGGGACACCGGGGAGCTGTTTTTT; CDR3: CASSSGLGDTGELFF
size: .; D: .; V: TRBV19; J: TRBJ2-3; DNA: TGTGCCAGTAGTATAGATGGGGCAGGCTACACAGATACGCAGTATTTT; CDR3: CASSIDGAGYTDTQYF
size: few; D: .; V: TRBV13; J: TRBJ2-4; DNA: TGTGCCAGCAGCTCCCAGAGGGACATTCAGTACTTC; CDR3: CASSSQRDIQYF
size: medium-sized; D: .; V: TRBV27; J: TRBJ1-2; DNA: TGTGCCAGCAGTTTCTCGGGGTCGGGTTACTATGGCTACACCTTC; CDR3: CASSFSGSGYYGYTF
size: .; D: .; V: TRBV28; J: TRBJ2-4; DNA: TGTGCCAGCAGTTTATCCGGGGTAGACATTCAGTACTTC; CDR3: CASSLSGVDIQYF
size: .; D: .; V: TRBV7-9; J: TRBJ1-2; DNA: TGTGCCAGCAGCTTCCGGGAAGGCTACACCTTC; CDR3: CASSFREGYTF
size: .; D: TRBD2; V: TRBV9; J: TRBJ2-3; DNA: TGTGCCAGCAATAGCGGGGGGCTGAATACGCAGTATTTT; CDR3: CASNSGGLNTQYF
size: .; D: .; V: TRBV7-9; J: TRBJ1-1; DNA: TGTGCCAGCAGCTTAATTATAGGGGTCCGTACTGAAGCTTTCTTT; CDR3: CASSLIIGVRTEAFF
size: .; D: .; V: TRBV15; J: TRBJ2-5; DNA: TGTGCCACCAACAGAGAAGAGTACCAAGAGACCCAGTACTTC; CDR3: CATNREEYQETQYF
size: .; D: .; V: TRBV19; J: TRBJ1-1; DNA: TGTGCCAGTAGTCATGGGGCAGGAAACACTGAAGCTTTCTTT; CDR3: CASSHGAGNTEAFF
size: few; D: .; V: TRBV18; J: TRBJ1-1; DNA: TGTGCCAGCTCACCCGGGGGACGCGAAGCTTTCTTT; CDR3: CASSPGGREAFF
size: medium-sized; D: TRBD1; V: TRBV4-2; J: TRBJ2-3; DNA: TGTGCCAGCAGTTCTACAGGGGGAGATACGCAGTATTTT; CDR3: CASSSTGGDTQYF
size: .; D: .; V: TRBV7-9; J: TRBJ1-5; DNA: TGTGCCAGCAGCGTACAGCGGGGGCCCCAGCATTTT; CDR3: CASSVQRGPQHF
size: .; D: TRBD1; V: TRBV4-2; J: TRBJ2-1; DNA: TGTGCCAGCAGCCAAGCCCCGGGACAGGGGGCAGATGAGCAGTTCTTC; CDR3: CASSQAPGQGADEQFF
size: once; D: TRBD1; V: TRBV6-4; J: TRBJ2-3; DNA: TGTGCCAGCAGTGACGGGACAGGGGCAGATACGCAGTATTTT; CDR3: CASSDGTGADTQYF
size: medium-sized; D: .; V: TRBV27; J: TRBJ2-7; DNA: TGTGCCAGCAGTTTAAACGGGGCCTACGAGCAGTACTTC; CDR3: CASSLNGAYEQYF
size: few; D: .; V: TRBV5-1; J: TRBJ2-5; DNA: TGCGCCAGCAGCTTGACCGATCAGGGGATAGAGACCCAGTACTTC; CDR3: CASSLTDQGIETQYF
size: .; D: .; V: TRBV10-3; J: TRBJ1-2; DNA: TGTGCCATCAGTGAACTGTATGGCTACACCTTC; CDR3: CAISELYGYTF
size: medium-sized; D: TRBD1; V: TRBV5-4; J: TRBJ1-5; DNA: TGTGCCAGCAGCTTGCTCGGCAGGGGGCTAACTCAGCCCCAGCATTTT; CDR3: CASSLLGRGLTQPQHF
size: .; D: TRBD2; V: TRBV19; J: TRBJ2-7; DNA: TGTGCCAGTAGTACGGGGGGATGGCTAACCGAGCAGTACTTC; CDR3: CASSTGGWLTEQYF
size: few; D: TRBD1; V: TRBV4-1; J: TRBJ1-6; DNA: TGCGCCAGCAGCACAGGGGGCTCCTATAATTCACCCCTCCACTTT; CDR3: CASSTGGSYNSPLHF
size: .; D: TRBD2; V: TRBV9; J: TRBJ2-7; DNA: TGTGCCAGCAGCCCCAGGACTAGCCCGTACGAGCAGTACTTC; CDR3: CASSPRTSPYEQYF
size: .; D: .; V: TRBV19; J: TRBJ1-1; DNA: TGTGCCAGTAGGCCCTCGAAGGAGGGGAAGAGGACTGAAGCTTTCTTT; CDR3: CASRPSKEGKRTEAFF
size: few; D: .; V: TRBV19; J: TRBJ1-5; DNA: TGTGCCAGTAGTATAGGCACCGTGCTATCTAGCAATCAGCCCCAGCATTTT; CDR3: CASSIGTVLSSNQPQHF
size: .; D: TRBD1; V: TRBV7-3; J: TRBJ2-7; DNA: TGTGCCAGCAGCTTAACGATGACAGGGATGGCCGAGCAGTACTTC; CDR3: CASSLTMTGMAEQYF
size: few; D: .; V: TRBV2; J: TRBJ2-7; DNA: TGTGCCACTACAGGCCCTAATACCTACGAGCAGTACTTC; CDR3: CATTGPNTYEQYF
size: few; D: .; V: TRBV11-2; J: TRBJ2-3; DNA: TGTGCCAGCAGCCTCGGTGCTATCGTGGTTCCAGATACGCAGTATTTT; CDR3: CASSLGAIVVPDTQYF
size: few; D: .; V: TRBV6-9; J: TRBJ2-7; DNA: TGTGCCAGCAGTACCGGGACATCTTTCTACGAGCAGTACTTC; CDR3: CASSTGTSFYEQYF
size: .; D: TRBD2; V: TRBV28; J: TRBJ2-3; DNA: TGTGCCAGCAGTATAGCGGGGGTCTTCACAGATACGCAGTATTTT; CDR3: CASSIAGVFTDTQYF
size: .; D: .; V: TRBV7-3; J: TRBJ2-5; DNA: TGTGCCAGCAGCCTATGGTACCAAGAGACCCAGTACTTC; CDR3: CASSLWYQETQYF
size: few; D: .; V: TRBV4-1; J: TRBJ1-1; DNA: TGCGCCAGCAGCCAAGATTTATTCCCTGAAGCTTTCTTT; CDR3: CASSQDLFPEAFF
size: few; D: .; V: TRBV19; J: TRBJ1-5; DNA: TGTGCCAGTAGTATGGGGCCGGGCCAGCCCCAGCATTTT; CDR3: CASSMGPGQPQHF
size: .; D: TRBD2; V: TRBV6-5; J: TRBJ2-7; DNA: TGTGCCAGCAGTTTCTACGAACTAGCGGGTTACGAGCAGTACTTC; CDR3: CASSFYELAGYEQYF
size: few; D: .; V: TRBV27; J: TRBJ2-7; DNA: TGTGCCAGCAGTTTAGGCTCTAGTCAGTACGAGCAGTACTTC; CDR3: CASSLGSSQYEQYF
size: .; D: TRBD2; V: TRBV23-1; J: TRBJ2-1; DNA: TGCGCCAGCAGTCAATCCGAGGGCGGGGGGGCATCTGAGCAGTTCTTC; CDR3: CASSQSEGGGASEQFF
size: .; D: TRBD2; V: TRBV6-4; J: TRBJ2-3; DNA: TGTGCCAGCAGTGACGGGACTAGCGGGGACACAGATACGCAGTATTTT; CDR3: CASSDGTSGDTDTQYF
size: medium-sized; D: .; V: TRBV4-1; J: TRBJ2-7; DNA: TGCGCCAGCAGCCATCTCGGACAGCACTACGAGCAGTACTTC; CDR3: CASSHLGQHYEQYF
size: few; D: TRBD1; V: TRBV7-9; J: TRBJ2-5; DNA: TGTGCCAGCAGCTTAGTAGGACAGGGGGAGACCCAGTACTTC; CDR3: CASSLVGQGETQYF
size: few; D: TRBD1; V: TRBV4-2; J: TRBJ2-1; DNA: TGTGCCAGCAGCCAACTCGACAGGGGCTCCTACAATGAGCAGTTCTTC; CDR3: CASSQLDRGSYNEQFF
size: medium-sized; D: .; V: TRBV2; J: TRBJ2-7; DNA: TGTGCCAGCAGTGACGACATTTCCTACGAGCAGTACTTC; CDR3: CASSDDISYEQYF
size: .; D: .; V: TRBV2; J: TRBJ2-7; DNA: TGTGCCAGCCTCTGGACAGACTCGTACGAGCAGTACTTC; CDR3: CASLWTDSYEQYF
size: .; D: .; V: TRBV5-6; J: TRBJ2-7; DNA: TGTGCCAGCAGCTGGATTGGTCAGCCCTCCGGGGAGCAGTACTTC; CDR3: CASSWIGQPSGEQYF
size: few; D: .; V: TRBV27; J: TRBJ1-6; DNA: TGTGCCAGCACCTCATTGGGGGGGTGGAATTCACCCCTCCACTTT; CDR3: CASTSLGGWNSPLHF
size: medium-sized; D: .; V: TRBV19; J: TRBJ1-5; DNA: TGTGCCAGTAGTATCGCGATTCAGCCCCAGCATTTT; CDR3: CASSIAIQPQHF
size: few; D: TRBD1; V: TRBV28; J: TRBJ1-2; DNA: TGTGCCAGCGCAGACAGGGGGCCGGGCGGCTACACCTTC; CDR3: CASADRGPGGYTF
size: .; D: .; V: TRBV4-2; J: TRBJ1-1; DNA: TGTGCCAGCAGCCAAGATCGCACTAGGGATTTTAACACTGAAGCTTTCTTT; CDR3: CASSQDRTRDFNTEAFF